These 6 T cell receptor beta chains share one sample of origin, sequenced in a study of response to subunit inactivated influenza vaccine. TCRdb called the RT-PCR reads again in MiXCR, with one record for every CDR3 protein. The repertoire includes some 500,000 distinct CDR3 sequences, 10% to 15% of them detected once, and roughly 13% sits in the top ten. Sequencing was performed on PBMCs from blood, taken about 40 days after vaccination. All receptors derive from a man between 45 and 60 years old who received an inactivated influenza vaccine.

This clonotype was recorded a few times. This chain joins TRBV7-2 and TRBJ2-1; 11 bases agree with TRBD2. CDR1 SGHTA and CDR2 FQGNSA come from the germline V gene. J was trimmed by 13 bases and V by 5 bases; bases with no gene match: 10. The CDR3 runs to 14 residues. The CDR3 protein is CASSVSSGGPTQFF. Written as DNA, the CDR3 is TGTGCCAGCAGCGTATCTAGCGGGGGGCCGACTCAGTTCTTC.

This chain joins TRBV29-1 and TRBJ1-2; D is unclear. Trimming took 3 bases from V and 1 from J, leaving 3 bases between them. The CDR3 runs to 11 residues. Germline V gene sequence: CDR1 SQVTM, CDR2 ANQGSEA. This CDR3 reads CSVDSNYGYTF. The CDR3 DNA reads as TGCAGCGTTGACAGTAACTATGGCTACACCTTC.

This chain connects TRBV12-3 or TRBV12-4 to TRBJ2-3; no firm D call. Trimming removed 4 bases at V and 2 bases at J, with 7 bases between. This CDR3 is 13 amino acids long. CDR3 sequence: CASSYGYTDTQYF. Written as DNA, the CDR3 is TGTGCCAGCAGTTACGGCTACACAGATACGCAGTATTTT.

The rearrangement uses TRBV6-1 and TRBJ1-1; possibly TRBD1 for D (6 bases). This CDR3 has 14 amino acids. With 4 bases removed from V and 4 bases from J, the gap between germline ends came to 13 bases. Germline V lookup: CDR1 MNHNS, CDR2 SASEGT. The CDR3 reads CASSVGGRGTEAFF. Here the CDR3 DNA reads TGTGCCAGCAGTGTGGGGGGGCGAGGCACTGAAGCTTTCTTT.

This clonotype was counted only a few times. The gene calls are TRBV6-1 and TRBJ2-7; the D gene is possibly TRBD1 (5 bases). There are 14 residues in the CDR3. CDR1 MNHNS and CDR2 SASEGT come from the germline V gene. Trimming removed 8 bases from V and 0 bases from J, with 14 bases in between. This chain's CDR3 is CASGPDIYSYEQYF. The DNA of the CDR3 is TGTGCCAGCGGACCGGACATTTACTCCTACGAGCAGTACTTC.

This clonotype has a handful of counts. The CDR3 loop is CASSYSSGSSYEQYF. The CDR3 DNA sequence: TGTGCCAGCAGTTACTCGAGTGGATCCTCCTACGAGCAGTACTTC. This chain links TRBV6-5 with TRBJ2-7; D unclear. The germline V and J ends were trimmed by 0 bases and 0 bases, with 9 bases remaining between them. The CDR3 totals 15 residues. Germline CDR1 reads MNHEY; CDR2 reads SVGAGI.